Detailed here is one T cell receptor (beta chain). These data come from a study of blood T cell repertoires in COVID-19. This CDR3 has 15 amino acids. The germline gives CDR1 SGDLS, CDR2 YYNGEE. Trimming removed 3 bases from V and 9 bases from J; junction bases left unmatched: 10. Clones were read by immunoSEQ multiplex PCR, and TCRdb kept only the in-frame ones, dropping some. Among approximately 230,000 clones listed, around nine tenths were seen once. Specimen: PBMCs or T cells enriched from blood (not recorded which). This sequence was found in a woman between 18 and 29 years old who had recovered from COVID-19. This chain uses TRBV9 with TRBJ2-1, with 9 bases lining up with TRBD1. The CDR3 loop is CASSDRDRVRVEQFF. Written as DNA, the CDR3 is TGTGCCAGCAGCGACCGGGACAGGGTTAGGGTTGAGCAGTTCTTC.